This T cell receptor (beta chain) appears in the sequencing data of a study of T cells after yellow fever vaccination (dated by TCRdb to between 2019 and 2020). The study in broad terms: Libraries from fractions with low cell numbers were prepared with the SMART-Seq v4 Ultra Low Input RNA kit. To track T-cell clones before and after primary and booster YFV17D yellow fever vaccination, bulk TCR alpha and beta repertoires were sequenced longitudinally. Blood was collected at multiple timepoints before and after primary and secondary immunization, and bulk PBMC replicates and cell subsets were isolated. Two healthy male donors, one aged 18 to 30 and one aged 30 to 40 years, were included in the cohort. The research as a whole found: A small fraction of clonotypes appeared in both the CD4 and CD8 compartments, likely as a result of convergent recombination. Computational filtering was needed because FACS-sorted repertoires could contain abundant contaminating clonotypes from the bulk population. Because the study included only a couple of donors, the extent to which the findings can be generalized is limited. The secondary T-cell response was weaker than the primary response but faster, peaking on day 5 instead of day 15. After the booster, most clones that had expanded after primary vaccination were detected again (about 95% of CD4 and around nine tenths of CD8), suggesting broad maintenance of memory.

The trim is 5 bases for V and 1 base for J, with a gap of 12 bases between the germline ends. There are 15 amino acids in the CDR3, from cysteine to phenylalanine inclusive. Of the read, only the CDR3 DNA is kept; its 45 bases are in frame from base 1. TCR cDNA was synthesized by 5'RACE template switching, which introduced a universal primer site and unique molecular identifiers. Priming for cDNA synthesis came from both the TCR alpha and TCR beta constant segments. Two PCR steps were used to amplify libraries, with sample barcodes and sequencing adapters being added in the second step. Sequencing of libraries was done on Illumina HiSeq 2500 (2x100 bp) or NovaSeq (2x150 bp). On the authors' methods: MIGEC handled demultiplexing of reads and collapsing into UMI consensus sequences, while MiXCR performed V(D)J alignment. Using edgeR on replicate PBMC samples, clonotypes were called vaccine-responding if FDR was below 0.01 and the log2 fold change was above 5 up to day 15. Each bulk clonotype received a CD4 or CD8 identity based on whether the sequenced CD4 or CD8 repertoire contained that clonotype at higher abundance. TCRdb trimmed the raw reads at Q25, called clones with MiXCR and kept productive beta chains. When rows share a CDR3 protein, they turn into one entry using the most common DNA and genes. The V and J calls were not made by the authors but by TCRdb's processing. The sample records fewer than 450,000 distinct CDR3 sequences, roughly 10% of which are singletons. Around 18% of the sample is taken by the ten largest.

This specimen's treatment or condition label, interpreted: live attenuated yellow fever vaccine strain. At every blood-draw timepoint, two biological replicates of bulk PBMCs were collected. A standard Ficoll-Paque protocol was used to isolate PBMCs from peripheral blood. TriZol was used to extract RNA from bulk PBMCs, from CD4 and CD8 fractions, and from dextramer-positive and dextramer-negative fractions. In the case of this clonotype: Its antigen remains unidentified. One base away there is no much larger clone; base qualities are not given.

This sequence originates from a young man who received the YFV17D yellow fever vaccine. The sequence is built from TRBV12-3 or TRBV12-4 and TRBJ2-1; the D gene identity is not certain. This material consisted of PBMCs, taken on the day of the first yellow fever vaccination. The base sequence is TGTGCCAGCAGTCCCCGACAATTATCCTACAATGAGCAGTTCTTC. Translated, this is CASSPRQLSYNEQFF.